This T cell receptor beta chain was captured by sequencing in a study of T cells after yellow fever vaccination. Overall study results and limits: The booster saw the reappearance of most primary-vaccination clones (nearly 98% CD4, 88% CD8). FACS-sorted repertoires could harbor abundant contaminating bulk-population clonotypes.

This clonotype was counted ten times or more. Its antigen is not known. TCRdb called the 5' RACE reads again in MiXCR, with one record for every CDR3 protein. This table has 300,000 to 400,000 distinct CDR3 sequences, around 6.5% appearing once. V lost 6 bases and J lost 5; bases outside the gene matches: 7. Germline V CDR1 and CDR2: WSHSY, SAAADI. This CDR3 region has 15 residues. This chain connects TRBV10-2 to TRBJ2-4, with TRBD2 matching over 10 bases. The sample in question was PBMCs, obtained 5 days after the yellow fever booster vaccination. This clonotype was sampled from a man aged 25-45 years who received the YFV17D yellow fever vaccine. CDR3 DNA: TGCGCCAGCAGAAGAAGCGGGAGGGGGGAAAACATTCAGTACTTC. It yields the protein CASRRSGRGENIQYF.